Given below is one T cell receptor (beta chain) in context. Its antigen remains unidentified. Base-call qualities are not available, and no considerably larger clone is one nucleotide away. From the second PCR step on, the TCR alpha and beta chain libraries were amplified in separate reactions. CMV status of each donor was established by measuring IFNgamma production from CD4+ T cells after fresh PBMCs were stimulated overnight with CMV viral lysate. Using Miltenyi beads, CD4 T cells were first positively selected, and CD8 T cells were then positively selected from the CD4-negative fraction. Cells were stained for CD3, CD4, CD8, CD45RA, CD27 and a live/dead dye and were sorted on a BD Aria II into four subsets based on CD45RA and CD27. Effector memory cells were sorted as CD45RA-CD27-, and EMRA cells as CD45RA+CD27-. A few healthy volunteers provided blood, and the blood of each volunteer was split into CD4 and CD8 T cells and then into four differentiation subsets. About 120 ml of peripheral blood was taken from each donor, and PBMC were separated by density-gradient centrifugation on Ficoll-Paque PLUS. The sorted cells were lysed in RLT buffer, after which RNA was extracted using a Qiagen RNeasy kit and kept at -80 degrees C.

The source of the sample is a study of naive and memory T cell subsets (TCRdb year 2017). For context, the study as a whole: An open-source, UMI-based TCR alpha and beta sequencing pipeline was applied to sorted naive and memory peripheral blood T cell subsets. RNA was DNase-treated and reverse transcribed with TCR constant-region primers, mostly using SuperScript III. IgG serology results and the functional CMV T cell responses were in complete agreement.

The library came from UMI-ligation and nested PCR. To cover both TRBC1 and TRBC2, the beta constant-region primer consisted of an equimolar mix of two oligonucleotides. Four rounds of PCR were used to amplify ligated cDNA, with nested alpha and beta constant-region primers being used together with the SP2 primer. A single-stranded oligonucleotide carrying the SP2 primer and a 12-nucleotide UMI was ligated to the 3' end of the cDNA by T4 RNA ligase 1. Incubation of the ligation reaction was carried out at 16 degrees C for roughly 18-24 hours. PCR2 was usually performed as a SYBR Green qPCR and halted at a preset threshold so that over-amplification would not occur. All purifications after the first were performed with Agencourt AMPure XP magnetic beads. Library quantification was done by Qubit, followed by a TapeStation check on which the main peak was expected at around 650 bp. Pooled libraries were sequenced on an Illumina MiSeq using v2 2x251 paired-end kits, and typically about 0.9-2 million reads were obtained per sample. Each sample's library went into the pool at 4 to 5 nM, and roughly 4.5-7.5% PhiX was added to help with cluster recognition. In the source study's methods: V and J genes were assigned to Demultiplexor-processed FASTQ reads by Decombinator through tag matching, with a single base-pair mismatch being allowed. By using UMIs, Collapsinator corrected both sequencing errors and the frequency errors caused by PCR heterogeneity. CDR3Translator translated TCRs and extracted CDR3s from the conserved cysteine to the FGXG phenylalanine, flagging non-productive sequences. Gini, Shannon entropy and inverse Simpson indices were calculated on repertoires that had been subsampled to equal numbers of UMI-defined TCRs. Within the linear range, a power law was fitted to clonotype abundance distributions using maximum likelihood. For one naive CD8 sample, the pipeline and MIGEC produced similar UMI counts, unique TCR numbers and clonal distributions. The repertoires were searched for about 7,300 CMV-associated CDR3 sequences that had been compiled from VDJdb and a published dataset. TCRdb reworked the public reads: Q25 trimming with fastp, MiXCR clone assembly, productive beta chains retained. Rows matching on CDR3 protein sequence are summarized as one entry with the most common DNA and genes. For this entry, the V and J calls and clone size follow TCRdb and not the study's own pipeline. Across this sample there are 3,500 to 5,000 distinct CDR3 sequences, with around 5% seen only once. The ten most abundant clones make up roughly 24% of the sample.

Findings and caveats that apply to the study as a whole: In both CD4 and CD8 cells, the Gini index increased while Shannon and inverse Simpson diversity decreased from naive through CM, EM and EMRA. After error correction, only a single occurrence was seen for over 85% of naive TCR sequences, so much steeper abundance distributions were produced than in memory subsets. The repertoire findings for the naive and memory subsets could not be validated, as no ground truth was available. Clonotypes were defined as single alpha or beta chain sequences, not paired alpha/beta receptors. The abundance of TCRs followed a power law with an exponent that differed between naive and memory subsets yet stayed consistent across the three individuals. RNA-based TCR counts may be affected by expression changes linked to T cell activation and differentiation.

The TCR comes from a human donor in good health. The sequencing sample was made of effector memory CD8+ T cells from blood. The meaning of the sample's cell subset or site label: effector memory, CD45RA- CD27-.

The DNA sequence follows: TGTGCCAGCAGTGAGGGTCCTCTCACAGATACGCAGTATTTT. The encoded protein is CASSEGPLTDTQYF. The sequence is built from TRBV6-1 and TRBJ2-3; a confident D gene designation cannot be given. From cysteine to phenylalanine, the CDR3 is 14 amino acids long. The kept DNA is CDR3 alone, 42 bases in frame from the first base. Per the germline V gene, MNHNS is the CDR1 and SASEGT is the CDR2. V and J are truncated by 3 bases and 2 bases respectively, leaving an intervening sequence of 9 bases.